One sample yielded the 20 T cell receptor beta chains listed below, sequenced in a study of T cell repertoires in cytomegalovirus infection. TCRdb ran MiXCR on the reads and lists one entry per CDR3 protein. The sample lists 250,000 to 300,000 distinct CDR3 sequences; around 13% were seen once. Material: PBMCs. The receptors stem from a human donor in good health (CMV status not recorded). Some clones in this sample may be carry-over from other donors' samples.

This clonotype was observed many times. This chain uses TRBV4-1 with TRBJ1-2; possible D gene TRBD1, 5 bases. The CDR3 has 16 residues. V was pared by 0 bases and J by 4 bases, with 15 bases between. CDR1 is MGHRA and CDR2 is YSYEKL in the germline V gene. The DNA of the CDR3 is TGCGCCAGCAGCCAAGAGGCGCGACAGAGAATCTATGGCTACACCTTC. It translates to CASSQEARQRIYGYTF.

This chain links TRBV12-3 or TRBV12-4 with TRBJ1-4, with TRBD1 as a possible D gene (6 bases). Trimming took 3 bases from V and 8 from J, leaving 13 bases between them. The CDR3 runs 14 residues. The CDR3 region is CASSFQGMGEKLFF. In nucleotides, the CDR3 is TGTGCCAGCAGTTTCCAGGGGATGGGCGAAAAACTGTTTTTT.

There are a few counts of this clonotype. The chain is built from TRBV5-8 and TRBJ1-2; weak D call: TRBD1 (6 bases). Trimming shortened V by 3 bases and J by 4 bases, and 16 bases separated the two germline ends. CDR3 size: 15 residues. CDR1 is SGHTS, CDR2 YDEGEE, per germline. The CDR3 DNA sequence: TGTGCCAGCAGCTCAGGGGTCGGTTGGGCCTATGGCTACACCTTC. Protein product: CASSSGVGWAYGYTF.

The J gene is TRBJ1-1, the V gene TRBV7-3, with TRBD1 matching over 7 bases. The V segment lost 5 bases and the J segment 4 bases; nucleotides outside the gene matches: 10. Germline loops: CDR1 SGHTA, CDR2 FQGTGA. The CDR3 extends over 15 amino acids. This chain's CDR3 is CASSPKTGLGTEAFF. The CDR3 nucleotides read TGTGCCAGCAGCCCGAAGACAGGGCTAGGCACTGAAGCTTTCTTT.

The J gene is TRBJ2-7, the V gene TRBV29-1, with a weak D call TRBD1 (5 bases). Germline V gene sequence: CDR1 SQVTM, CDR2 ANQGSEA. Deletions cut 5 bases from V and 11 bases from J, with 13 bases between. The CDR3 totals 10 residues. The CDR3 loop reads CSVQDNRKYF. DNA of the CDR3: TGCAGCGTTCAGGACAACCGGAAGTACTTC.

This clonotype was observed at least ten times. This chain joins TRBV7-2 and TRBJ1-2; possibly TRBD1 for D (5 bases). Germline V gene lookup returns CDR1 SGHTA and CDR2 FQGNSA. V was shortened by 5 bases and J by 10 bases, with 20 bases between the two germline ends. CDR3 length: 14 amino acids. This CDR3 is CASSIQDSRPYYTF. CDR3 nucleotides: TGTGCCAGCAGCATTCAAGACAGCAGACCCTACTACACCTTC.

In this sample, this clonotype turned up many times. V is TRBV7-3 and J is TRBJ2-7; 9 nucleotides agree with TRBD2. The V gene's germline CDR1 is SGHTA and CDR2 FQGTGA. The CDR3 sequence is 17 residues long. J gave up 6 bases and V 2 bases, and 14 bases lay outside the gene matches. The CDR3 region is CASSLGPTTGTSSEQYF. The CDR3 DNA reads as TGTGCCAGCAGCTTAGGCCCGACCACCGGGACTAGCAGCGAGCAGTACTTC.

This clonotype appeared many times. V usage is TRBV7-9 and J usage is TRBJ2-7, with 7 bases fitting TRBD1. J was trimmed by 2 bases and V by 6 bases; bases with no gene match: 4. Germline CDR1 is SEHNR and CDR2 is FQNEAQ (reference sequence). The CDR3 has 13 amino acids. CDR3 bases: TGTGCCAGCAGGGGGGACAGACCCTACGAGCAGTACTTC. This encodes CASRGDRPYEQYF.

Concerning this clonotype: A much bigger clone sits one base away, suggesting this may be a read error. The rearrangement joins TRBV7-2 to TRBJ1-2, with D perhaps matching TRBD1 (5 bases). The CDR3 is 15 amino acids. CDR1 is SGHTA and CDR2 is FQGNSA in the germline V gene. V was pared by 2 bases and J by 3 bases, with 13 bases between. CDR3 loop: CASSLSPGRYYGYTF. In DNA form, the CDR3 reads TGTGCCAGCAGCTTAAGTCCAGGGAGATACTATGGCTACACCTTC.

Note on this clonotype: A much larger clonotype is one base distant, so this may be a read error. V gene TRBV6-8 combines with J gene TRBJ2-3; D call uncertain. CDR3 size: 12 residues. The germline V gene encodes CDR1 MNHGY and CDR2 SAAAGT. The CDR3, as DNA: TGTGCCAGCGGTTACCGCGGAGATACGCAGTATTTT. Residues: CASGYRGDTQYF.

In this sample, this clonotype turned up many times. CDR3 loop: CASSFAAGARYNEQFF. In nucleotides, the CDR3 is TGTGCCAGCAGCTTCGCAGCGGGGGCCCGCTACAATGAGCAGTTCTTC. This chain links TRBV7-8 with TRBJ2-1; 8 bases line up with TRBD2. The CDR3 has 16 amino acids. With 3 bases clipped from V and 3 bases from J, the junction kept 7 bases outside the gene matches. Germline CDR1 reads SGHVS; CDR2 reads FQNEAQ.

The rearrangement joins TRBV5-1 to TRBJ2-7; 9 bases are a match to TRBD2. V was clipped by 4 bases and J by 6 bases; unmatched bases: 14. Germline values: CDR1 SGHRS, CDR2 YFSETQ. CDR3 length: 16 amino acids. The CDR3 DNA reads TGCGCCAGCAGCATCGGGACTAGCAGCCCGAAGGGCGAGCAGTACTTC. It encodes CASSIGTSSPKGEQYF.

Ten or more counts support this clonotype. The CDR3 DNA is TGCGCCAGCAGCTTGGTTCCAGAGATCTACACTGAAGCTTTCTTT. It yields the protein CASSLVPEIYTEAFF. The rearrangement joins TRBV5-1 to TRBJ1-1; D not certain. CDR3 length: 15 residues. The V end was cut by 0 bases, the J end by 3 bases, with 12 bases between. Looked up from germline, CDR1 is SGHRS and CDR2 is YFSETQ.

This clonotype was detected many times. The chain employs TRBV7-8 and TRBJ2-6; D is uncertain. The V end lost 1 base, the J end lost 2 bases, and 6 bases lay between the germline ends. The CDR3 sequence is 15 residues long. Per the germline V gene, CDR1 is SGHVS and CDR2 is FQNEAQ. The CDR3 DNA is TGTGCCAGCAGCTTAGAAACAGCTGGGGCCAACGTCCTGACTTTC. Protein product: CASSLETAGANVLTF.

This clonotype was seen once. CDR3 coding DNA: TGCAGTGCTAGCCAAGGGACTAAGGATGGGCAGTTCTTC. Amino acids: CSASQGTKDGQFF. The V gene is TRBV20-1, the J gene TRBJ2-1; 7 nucleotides agree with TRBD2. In germline, CDR1 is DFQATT, CDR2 SNEGSKA (reference sequence). After removal of 3 bases from V and 12 bases from J, the junction contained 11 bases not matched to a gene. The CDR3 has 13 amino acids.

This clonotype was detected many times. The rearrangement joins TRBV7-9 to TRBJ1-2; 7 bases are shared with TRBD1. The V and J ends lost 6 bases and 5 bases, in that order; junction bases with no gene match: 3. This CDR3 has 12 amino acids. From germline, CDR1 is SEHNR and CDR2 FQNEAQ (reference sequence). In nucleotides, the CDR3 is TGTGCCAGCAGTGGACAGGCATATGGCTACACCTTC. Translating gives CASSGQAYGYTF.

This clonotype was picked up a small number of times. The chain joins TRBV5-4 to TRBJ2-7; D not certain. This CDR3 contains 15 residues. V lost 1 base, J lost 6 bases, and 17 bases lay in between. Germline V gives CDR1 SGHNT, CDR2 YYREEE (reference sequence). CDR3 nucleotide sequence: TGTGCCAGCAGCTTGCAGGATACCTCCTCCGCCGAGCAGTACTTC. It translates to CASSLQDTSSAEQYF.

This clonotype was seen ten or more times. The J gene is TRBJ2-2, the V gene TRBV7-3; the D gene is possibly TRBD1 (6 bases). V was pared by 4 bases and J by 1 base, with 13 bases between. The CDR3 covers 16 residues. CDR1 is SGHTA, CDR2 FQGTGA, per germline. CDR3 in DNA: TGTGCCAGCAGCTCTAGAGTGACAGGGAACACCGGGGAGCTGTTTTTT. The encoded protein is CASSSRVTGNTGELFF.

This clonotype occurred many times. The chain has TRBV7-2 and TRBJ2-1, with 14 bases identical to TRBD2. V shed 5 bases, J shed 14 bases, and the junction held 8 bases outside the gene matches. This CDR3 is 14 amino acids long. Germline V gene lookup returns CDR1 SGHTA and CDR2 FQGNSA. Here the CDR3 reads CASSVGLAGVTEFF. DNA of the CDR3: TGTGCCAGCAGCGTGGGACTAGCGGGAGTAACTGAGTTCTTC.

This clonotype occurred many times. The V call is TRBV7-8, the J call TRBJ2-7; 7 positions agree with TRBD1. The V gene's germline CDR1 is SGHVS and CDR2 FQNEAQ. The trim removed 6 bases at V and 0 bases at J, leaving 5 bases unmatched. There are 14 residues in the CDR3. CDR3 nucleotides: TGTGCCAGCAGACCAGGGACAGCCTCCTACGAGCAGTACTTC. Amino acids: CASRPGTASYEQYF.